The clone carrying this TCR beta chain has more than one count but fewer than ten. As yet, its antigen is unknown. CDR1 and CDR2 (germline): GTSNPN, SVGIG (reference sequence). The CDR3 has 14 residues. V lost 0 bases to trimming and J lost 4 bases, with 12 bases between them. This specimen belongs to a study of T-cell reconstitution after alpha-beta-depleted transplantation in children. Overall study results and limits: Some patients' high day-60 TCRbeta diversity was traced to surviving recipient T cells and thymic progenitors. A year post-transplant, T-cell counts and diversity derived mostly from newly produced T cells.

The authors prepared the TCRbeta library with unique molecular identifiers. TCRdb reprocessed the PCR reads via MiXCR and lists one record per CDR3 protein. The table includes 550,000 to 800,000 distinct CDR3 sequences, 10% to 15% detected once. V and J are TRBV30 and TRBJ2-5; tentatively, D is TRBD1 (6 bases). Sample: PBMCs, taken before TCRalphabeta/CD19-depleted stem cell transplant. The receptor comes from a girl aged 2 to 9 with congenital amegakaryocytic thrombocytopenia, due to receive a stem cell transplant. The CDR3 nucleotides read TGTGCCTGGAGTGTTTCAGGGGTAGGAGAGACCCAGTACTTC. This encodes CAWSVSGVGETQYF.